The entry below gives a single T cell receptor beta chain sequence along with its context. These data are taken from a study of blood T cell repertoires in COVID-19. The authors' processing: Reference gene primer amplification yielded estimated nucleated cell counts. The method was immunoSEQ multiplex PCR; TCRdb's version includes in-frame clones alone and lacks a portion of them. From that table come the V and J calls and clone size; the DNA was used to work out D and trimming. The profile covers 120,000 or so clones, with roughly 69% appearing a single time and roughly 2% taken by the ten largest. V lost 1 base, J lost 6 bases, and 3 bases stayed unmatched. CDR1 and CDR2 (germline): GTSNPN, SVGIG (reference sequence). This CDR3 region has 13 residues.

Sequenced material: peripheral blood. This chain links TRBV30 with TRBJ1-5; TRBD1 matches at 7 bases. This sequence was found in a woman in her 70s with acute or convalescent COVID-19. In DNA, the CDR3 is TGTGCCTGGAGTGGACAGGGAGCTCAGCCCCAGCATTTT. It is translated as CAWSGQGAQPQHF.